The rows below give T cell receptor beta chains drawn from one sample of a study of early T cells in non-severe SARS-CoV-2 infection. TCRdb passed the 5' RACE reads through MiXCR, listing each CDR3 protein once. The sample includes some 96,000 distinct CDR3 sequences, roughly 13% of them seen just once. The material sequenced was whole blood. Receptor source: an adult who was a healthcare worker with PCR-confirmed SARS-CoV-2 infection or an uninfected control (not recorded which). Each CDR3 is given with its conserved first and last residue. D genes are given only for firm matches. The size of a clone is reported for some rows only, either as once, few or many, or as a class for expanded clones.

15	NA	NA	TRBV19	TRBJ1-5	TGTGCCAGTAAAATGTACGGGGTTGGGGATCAGCCCCAGCATTTT	CASKMYGVGDQPQHF
15	TRBD1	few	TRBV20-1	TRBJ2-1	TGCAGTGCGACCAGCCCCGGGACAGGGAAGATTGAGCAGTTCTTC	CSATSPGTGKIEQFF
16	NA	NA	TRBV3-1	TRBJ2-1	TGTGCCAGCAGCTCACGGGACATTGGCTCCTACAATGAGCAGTTCTTC	CASSSRDIGSYNEQFF
14	NA	NA	TRBV7-2	TRBJ2-1	TGTGCCAGCAGCCCGCGGGGACAGCACAATGAGCAGTTCTTC	CASSPRGQHNEQFF
11	NA	NA	TRBV20-1	TRBJ2-7	TGCAGTGCTAGAGGATTTGACGAGCAGTACTTC	CSARGFDEQYF
13	NA	NA	TRBV3-1	TRBJ1-5	TGTGCCAGCAGCCAGGCGAGAGATCAGCCCCAGCATTTT	CASSQARDQPQHF
16	NA	many	TRBV7-9	TRBJ2-1	TGTGCCAGCAGCTTAGACGGGACATTTGCCCCCCATGAGCAGTTCTTC	CASSLDGTFAPHEQFF
13	NA	many	TRBV11-3	TRBJ1-1	TGTGCCAGCAGCAAACAAGGCGGCACTGAAGCTTTCTTT	CASSKQGGTEAFF
12	NA	NA	TRBV29-1	TRBJ2-5	TGCAGCGGATCAGGGTACCAAGAGACCCAGTACTTC	CSGSGYQETQYF
15	NA	few	TRBV19	TRBJ1-1	TGTGCCAGTAGTATGGAAGGCAGGGGTTTAACTGAAGCTTTCTTT	CASSMEGRGLTEAFF
12	TRBD2	many	TRBV20-1	TRBJ2-3	TGCAGTGCAAGGACTAGGAGCGATACGCAGTATTTT	CSARTRSDTQYF
16	NA	NA	TRBV4-1	TRBJ1-5	TGCGCCAGCAGCCAAGAACTAGTGGGGTATAATCAGCCCCAGCATTTT	CASSQELVGYNQPQHF
12	NA	many	TRBV6-1	TRBJ2-7	TGTGCCAGCAGTGGTGTCCGCTACGAGCAGTACTTC	CASSGVRYEQYF
16	TRBD2	medium-sized	TRBV7-8	TRBJ2-3	TGTGCCAGCAGCCCCGGGACTAGCGGCCTCACAGATACGCAGTATTTT	CASSPGTSGLTDTQYF
18	TRBD2	few	TRBV5-1	TRBJ2-3	TGCGCCAGCAGCTTGGGTAGCGGGAGTTGGACTAGCACAGATACGCAGTATTTT	CASSLGSGSWTSTDTQYF
11	NA	many	TRBV7-8	TRBJ2-3	TGTGCCAGCAGCTTAATAGATACGCAGTATTTT	CASSLIDTQYF
14	NA	many	TRBV24-1	TRBJ2-3	TGTGCCACCAGAGGGGGGAGCCGAACTAATACGCAGTATTTT	CATRGGSRTNTQYF
13	NA	many	TRBV7-8	TRBJ2-3	TGTGCCAGCAGCCTTGACCCGGCAGATACGCAGTATTTT	CASSLDPADTQYF
14	NA	once	TRBV11-3	TRBJ2-3	TGTGCCAGCAGCTTAGGGAGGAGCCCTGATACGCAGTATTTT	CASSLGRSPDTQYF
15	TRBD2	medium-sized	TRBV20-1	TRBJ2-7	TGCAGTGCTAGTACGCGGGCGGGGGGCTCCTACGAGCAGTACTTC	CSASTRAGGSYEQYF
16	NA	once	TRBV7-2	TRBJ1-1	TGTGCCAGCAGCTCCGACTCTATGGGAGTGAACACTGAAGCTTTCTTT	CASSSDSMGVNTEAFF
15	NA	many	TRBV20-1	TRBJ1-1	TGCAGTGCGGGAAGGCCGACAGCCGGGGACACTGAAGCTTTCTTT	CSAGRPTAGDTEAFF
13	NA	NA	TRBV7-2	TRBJ2-5	TGTGCCAGCAGCTCGGTGGCGCGGGAGACCCAGTACTTC	CASSSVARETQYF
13	NA	NA	TRBV11-2	TRBJ1-4	TGTGCCAGCGAGGAGGGTTCGGGAGAAAAACTGTTTTTT	CASEEGSGEKLFF
12	NA	NA	TRBV3-1	TRBJ1-1	TGTGCCAGCAGCCAGAGGGGTACTGAAGCTTTCTTT	CASSQRGTEAFF
15	TRBD1	NA	TRBV28	TRBJ2-1	TGTGCCAGCAGCGCGGCAGGGGGCATTTGGAATGAGCAGTTCTTC	CASSAAGGIWNEQFF
10	NA	many	TRBV2	TRBJ2-3	TGTGCCAGCGGGGCAGATACGCAGTATTTT	CASGADTQYF
13	NA	many	TRBV7-8	TRBJ2-7	TGTGCCAGCAGCTTAGCGGTCTCCTACGAGCAGTACTTC	CASSLAVSYEQYF
14	TRBD2	many	TRBV9	TRBJ2-1	TGTGCCAGCAGCAAGGGAGGGGCCCGAAATGAGCAGTTCTTC	CASSKGGARNEQFF
15	TRBD1	NA	TRBV20-1	TRBJ1-4	TGCAGTGCTAGAGATCGGGGACAGTATAGTGAAAAACTGTTTTTT	CSARDRGQYSEKLFF
15	TRBD1	many	TRBV12-3/TRBV12-4	TRBJ2-7	TGTGCCAGCAGTTCATGGACAGGGATTTCCTACGAGCAGTACTTC	CASSSWTGISYEQYF
14	NA	many	TRBV6-2/TRBV6-3	TRBJ2-5	TGTGCCAGCAGTCCCGTTGGGGGACGAGAGACCCAGTACTTC	CASSPVGGRETQYF
15	NA	NA	TRBV5-1	TRBJ1-5	TGCGCCAGCAGCTTAGTCTCGGGGGCGAATCAGCCCCAGCATTTT	CASSLVSGANQPQHF
15	NA	many	TRBV27	TRBJ1-6	TGTGCCAGCAGTCTGGGGCCAGCCTATAATTCACCCCTCCACTTT	CASSLGPAYNSPLHF
11	NA	few	TRBV11-2	TRBJ1-1	TGTGCCAGCGCGGGGGACACTGAAGCTTTCTTT	CASAGDTEAFF
13	NA	many	TRBV6-1	TRBJ2-2	TGTGCCAGCAGTGTCCGGTCGGCCGGGGAGCTGTTTTTT	CASSVRSAGELFF
17	TRBD1	NA	TRBV12-3/TRBV12-4	TRBJ2-1	TGTGCCAGCAGTTTAGACAGGGGTGAAATTAAAAATAGGGAGCAGTTCTTC	CASSLDRGEIKNREQFF
14	NA	many	TRBV7-3	TRBJ1-1	TGTGCCAGCAAGGGGGACCCAATGAACACTGAAGCTTTCTTT	CASKGDPMNTEAFF
15	NA	many	TRBV6-5	TRBJ1-6	TGTGCCAGCAGCAGGGCGCGAGGCTATAATTCACCCCTCCACTTT	CASSRARGYNSPLHF
15	NA	few	TRBV6-5	TRBJ2-7	TGTGCCAGCAGTTACGGTGGGCAGGGCTCCTACGAGCAGTACTTC	CASSYGGQGSYEQYF
14	NA	many	TRBV6-5	TRBJ1-1	TGTGCCAGCACTCCCCGTTTGGATGGCACTGAAGCTTTCTTT	CASTPRLDGTEAFF
14	TRBD1	many	TRBV18	TRBJ1-1	TGTGCCAGCTCACTGACAGGGGAACACACTGAAGCTTTCTTT	CASSLTGEHTEAFF
15	TRBD1	few	TRBV18	TRBJ2-3	TGTGCCAGCTCAAACCGACAGGGGGACACAGATACGCAGTATTTT	CASSNRQGDTDTQYF
13	NA	few	TRBV28	TRBJ1-1	TGTGCCAGCACCGACGGGGATGACACTGAAGCTTTCTTT	CASTDGDDTEAFF
13	NA	many	TRBV10-1	TRBJ2-7	TGCGCCAGCAGTGCAACAGCCGGCTACGAGCAGTACTTC	CASSATAGYEQYF
15	NA	many	TRBV5-1	TRBJ2-3	TGCGCCAGCAGCTCGTCCGGACTAGGGGGGGATACGCAGTATTTT	CASSSSGLGGDTQYF
16	TRBD1	many	TRBV20-1	TRBJ2-5	TGCAGTGCTTTTCTTCGGACAGGGCCGTACCAAGAGACCCAGTACTTC	CSAFLRTGPYQETQYF
14	NA	few	TRBV4-1	TRBJ2-2	TGCGCCAGCAGCCAAGAGAGGGCCGCTAGGGGGCTGTTTTTT	CASSQERAARGLFF
13	NA	many	TRBV5-1	TRBJ2-1	TGCGCCAGCAGCTTACAGGGCTGGGATGAGCAGTTCTTC	CASSLQGWDEQFF
14	NA	few	TRBV6-2/TRBV6-3	TRBJ2-5	TGTGCCAGCAGTTACTCGGGCGGCCAAGAGACCCAGTACTTC	CASSYSGGQETQYF
15	NA	NA	TRBV4-2	TRBJ2-6	TGTGCCAGCAGAAACACGTTGTCTGGGGCCAACGTCCTGACTTTC	CASRNTLSGANVLTF
14	TRBD2	many	TRBV27	TRBJ2-4	TGTGCCAGCAGGCCCGGGACTAGCCCTCACATTCAGTACTTC	CASRPGTSPHIQYF